A selection of T cell receptor beta chains follows, all from one sample in a study of low-dose radiotherapy and immunotherapy resistance in tumors. TCRdb re-called the reads with MiXCR, one entry per CDR3 protein. This sample carries about 60,000 distinct CDR3 sequences, about 25% of them seen once, and the ten largest clones take approximately 5.4%. The sequencing here drew on PBMCs, taken before treatment. The receptors shown here come from a male donor with prostate cancer. CDR3s include the opening cysteine and the closing phenylalanine or tryptophan. D genes are given only for firm matches. The listing skips clone size in some rows; elsewhere it reads once, few, many or a size class.

v_gene	d_gene	abundance	j_gene	CDR3aa	CDR3nt
TRBV13	TRBD2	many	TRBJ2-4	CASSLGGRAGSTEYF	TGTGCCAGCAGCTTAGGTGGGAGGGCTGGGTCAACCGAGTACTTC
TRBV5-6	-	-	TRBJ2-1	CASSLRDRTNEQFF	TGTGCCAGCAGCTTGCGTGACAGAACCAATGAGCAGTTCTTC
TRBV3-1	-	many	TRBJ2-7	CASRRGTSYEQYF	TGTGCCAGCCGACGAGGGACCTCCTACGAGCAGTACTTC
TRBV3-1	TRBD2	-	TRBJ2-4	CASSQDLLGTIIAKNIQYF	TGTGCCAGCAGCCAAGATCTTTTGGGGACTATTATAGCCAAAAACATTCAGTACTTC
TRBV20-1	TRBD1	-	TRBJ2-3	CSASDPGQGTDTQYF	TGCAGTGCTAGTGATCCGGGACAGGGGACAGATACGCAGTATTTT
TRBV20-1	-	-	TRBJ2-1	CSAEGGSRKNQFF	TGCAGTGCCGAAGGAGGGTCCCGAAAAAATCAGTTCTTC
TRBV6-2/TRBV6-3	-	many	TRBJ1-2	CASSRTVKEGNYGYTF	TGTGCCAGCAGCCGGACAGTAAAAGAGGGGAACTATGGCTACACCTTC
TRBV4-1	TRBD1	few	TRBJ1-1	CASSQDGTGVRRAFF	TGCGCCAGCAGCCAAGATGGGACAGGGGTGCGTCGAGCTTTCTTT
TRBV10-3	-	many	TRBJ2-5	CAISIRVGETQYF	TGTGCCATCAGTATTCGGGTGGGAGAGACCCAGTACTTC
TRBV5-1	-	many	TRBJ2-5	CASSFGPTGTQETQYF	TGCGCCAGCAGCTTCGGGCCGACCGGGACCCAAGAGACCCAGTACTTC
TRBV29-1	-	medium-sized	TRBJ2-7	CSVVPAAGTGHEQYF	TGCAGCGTCGTACCAGCGGCGGGGACCGGCCACGAGCAGTACTTC
TRBV19	TRBD1	-	TRBJ1-1	CASRFGQGANTEAFF	TGTGCCAGCCGCTTCGGACAGGGAGCCAACACTGAAGCTTTCTTT
TRBV29-1	TRBD1	many	TRBJ2-7	CSVWTGGFYEQYF	TGCAGCGTTTGGACAGGGGGCTTTTACGAGCAGTACTTC
TRBV6-2/TRBV6-3	-	many	TRBJ2-2	CASSLAGLAGELFF	TGTGCCAGCAGTTTGGCAGGGCTTGCCGGGGAGCTGTTTTTT
TRBV2	TRBD1	-	TRBJ1-5	CASRLDRGDNQPQHF	TGTGCCAGCAGACTCGACAGGGGTGACAATCAGCCCCAGCATTTT
TRBV28	TRBD2	few	TRBJ2-1	CASSQTSGRASSYNEQFF	TGTGCCAGCAGTCAGACTAGCGGGAGGGCCAGCTCCTACAATGAGCAGTTCTTC
TRBV10-3	TRBD1	-	TRBJ1-6	CAISEGQGINSPLHF	TGTGCCATCAGTGAGGGACAGGGGATAAATTCACCCCTCCACTTT
TRBV11-2	-	many	TRBJ2-3	CASSPWGSSTDTQYF	TGTGCCAGCAGCCCCTGGGGATCAAGCACAGATACGCAGTATTTT